These 15 T cell receptor beta chains came from one sample sequenced in a study of blood T cell repertoires in COVID-19. This table comes from immunoSEQ multiplex PCR, and its TCRdb copy is limited to in-frame clones, with some not included. The sample yields 200,000 to 250,000 clones, 80% to 90% seen once. Sequenced material: peripheral blood. The receptors shown here come from a man aged 25 to 45 with COVID-19, enrolled during active disease.

This clone was detected many times. V and J are TRBV2 and TRBJ1-5; D may be TRBD1 (5 bases). This CDR3 comprises 16 residues. CDR1 and CDR2 (germline): SNHLY, FYNNEI. The V end lost 3 bases, the J end lost 0 bases, and 12 bases lay between the germline ends. CDR3 in DNA: TGTGCCAGCAGTGAGGGCAGACAGATTAGCAATCAGCCCCAGCATTTT. Translating gives CASSEGRQISNQPQHF.

V is TRBV2 and J is TRBJ2-5; possible D gene TRBD1, 5 bases. The V gene's germline CDR1 is SNHLY and CDR2 FYNNEI. V lost 1 base, J lost 4 bases, and 7 bases lay in between. The CDR3 is 13 amino acids. This chain's CDR3 is CASSEGQIETQYF. The CDR3 nucleotides read TGTGCCAGCAGTGAAGGACAGATAGAGACCCAGTACTTC.

This clone was found once. This chain links TRBV7-8 with TRBJ2-5, with 8 bases matching TRBD1. Germline V gene sequence: CDR1 SGHVS, CDR2 FQNEAQ. The CDR3 is 15 amino acids. Losses at the gene ends were 5 bases for V and 2 bases for J; bases not matched to a gene: 7. The CDR3 loop is CASSLQGGYQETQYF. DNA for the CDR3: TGTGCCAGCAGCCTACAGGGGGGATATCAAGAGACCCAGTACTTC.

This clone was detected only once. The J gene is TRBJ2-3, the V gene TRBV28; tentatively, D is TRBD2 (6 bases). The CDR3 loop spans 15 amino acids. Trimming left V 3 bases short and J 4 bases short, with 14 bases between. Germline V lookup: CDR1 MDHEN, CDR2 SYDVKM. The CDR3 DNA reads TGTGCCAGCAGTTTGGGAGGTTTAATGGCAGATACGCAGTATTTT. Protein product: CASSLGGLMADTQYF.

This rearrangement joins TRBV4-3 to TRBJ2-1, with 9 bases fitting TRBD1. Per the germline V gene, CDR1 is LGHNA and CDR2 is YSLEER. Losses at the gene ends were 4 bases for V and 7 bases for J; bases not matched to a gene: 20. This CDR3 comprises 19 residues. CDR3 protein: CASSRTDAWPGQGRNEQFF. The CDR3 DNA reads TGCGCCAGCAGCCGAACCGACGCCTGGCCGGGACAGGGACGAAATGAGCAGTTCTTC.

The V and J genes are TRBV28 and TRBJ2-2; 7 nucleotides line up with TRBD1. The CDR3 consists of 13 residues. The germline V gene encodes CDR1 MDHEN and CDR2 SYDVKM. J was trimmed by 1 base and V by 10 bases; bases with no gene match: 3. CDR3 DNA sequence: TGTGCCACAAGGGACAGGAACACCGGGGAGCTGTTTTTT. It codes for CATRDRNTGELFF. Supplemented by reference TRBV28 and TRBJ2-2, the full variable domain reads DVKVTQSSRYLVKRTGEKVFLECVQDMDHENMFWYRQDPGLGLRLIYFSYDVKMKEKGDIPEGYSVSREKKERFSLILESASTNQTSMYLCATRDRNTGELFFGEGSRLTVL.

The chain carries TRBV19 and TRBJ2-3; D possibly corresponds to TRBD2 (5 bases). The length of the CDR3 is 15 residues. Germline V gene data show CDR1 as LNHDA and CDR2 as SQIVND (reference sequence). Trimming removed 5 bases from V and 4 bases from J, with 16 bases in between. As DNA, the CDR3 is TGTGCCAGTAGTGTGGGCGGGCCTCGGTCAGATACGCAGTATTTT. Residues: CASSVGGPRSDTQYF.

The chain is built from TRBV6-1 and TRBJ1-5, with TRBD1 matching over 9 bases. J lost 6 bases, V lost 2 bases, and 5 bases had no gene match. This CDR3 region has 15 residues. Germline CDR1 is MNHNS and CDR2 is SASEGT. The CDR3 coding sequence is TGTGCCAGCAGTGAAAACAGGGGGCATGTTCAGCCCCAGCATTTT. It specifies CASSENRGHVQPQHF.

This clone was counted once. In DNA form, the CDR3 reads TGCAGCGCAGAGACGTCTCGAGGAAACTATGGCTACACCTTC. Its translation is CSAETSRGNYGYTF. The genes are TRBV29-1 and TRBJ1-2; no firm D call. CDR1 and CDR2 from the germline V gene are SQVTM and ANQGSEA. Trimming stripped 7 bases from V and 2 bases from J, with 17 bases between. CDR3 length equals 14 residues.

The chain uses TRBV6-6 and TRBJ1-2; the match to TRBD1 covers 7 bases. This CDR3 has 15 amino acids. The V segment lost 2 bases and the J segment 1 base; nucleotides outside the gene matches: 4. Germline CDR1 reads MNHNY; CDR2 reads SVGAGI (reference sequence). The CDR3 region has the DNA TGTGCCAGCAGTTACCAAACAGGGGATAACTATGGCTACACCTTC. Translated, it gives CASSYQTGDNYGYTF.

V is TRBV28 and J is TRBJ1-4; D is perhaps TRBD1 (5 bases). Trimming pared 6 bases from V and 7 bases from J, leaving 9 bases between. The germline V gene encodes CDR1 MDHEN and CDR2 SYDVKM. The CDR3 runs 12 residues. In DNA form, the CDR3 reads TGTGCCAGCAGAAGGGGTAGTGAAAAACTGTTTTTT. Its protein is CASRRGSEKLFF.

V and J are TRBV3-1 (or the pseudogene TRBV3-2) and TRBJ2-7; D remains ambiguous. Per the germline V gene, CDR1 is LGHDT and CDR2 is YNNKEL (reference sequence). Deletions cut 5 bases from V and 1 base from J, with 3 bases between. This CDR3 region has 11 residues. Here the CDR3 DNA reads TGTGCCAGCAGCTCTTCCTACGAGCAGTACTTC. This gives the protein CASSSSYEQYF.

This clone was recorded once. The rearrangement uses TRBV6-4 and TRBJ1-2; a possible D gene is TRBD1 (5 bases). Germline V gene data show CDR1 as MRHNA and CDR2 as SNTAGT. Trimming stripped 6 bases from V and 7 bases from J, with 18 bases between. This CDR3 contains 14 residues. Here the CDR3 DNA reads TGTGCCAGCAGCCCTTCGACAGTCAGCTTTGGCTACACCTTC. Its protein is CASSPSTVSFGYTF.

The chain combines TRBV9 with TRBJ1-6; no clear D gene. The germline V gene encodes CDR1 SGDLS and CDR2 YYNGEE. Trimming stripped 6 bases from V and 5 bases from J, with 9 bases between. This CDR3 contains 13 residues. In DNA form, the CDR3 reads TGTGCCAGCAACGGAGGAAATAATTCACCCCTCCACTTT. It codes for CASNGGNNSPLHF.

The chain combines TRBV19 with TRBJ1-2; possible D gene TRBD1, 5 bases. Looked up from germline, CDR1 is LNHDA and CDR2 is SQIVND (reference sequence). CDR3 length: 16 amino acids. V was trimmed by 7 bases and J by 3 bases, leaving 21 bases between them. CDR3: CASIPGGKDQYYGYTF. CDR3 bases: TGTGCCAGTATCCCGGGGGGGAAGGATCAATACTATGGCTACACCTTC.